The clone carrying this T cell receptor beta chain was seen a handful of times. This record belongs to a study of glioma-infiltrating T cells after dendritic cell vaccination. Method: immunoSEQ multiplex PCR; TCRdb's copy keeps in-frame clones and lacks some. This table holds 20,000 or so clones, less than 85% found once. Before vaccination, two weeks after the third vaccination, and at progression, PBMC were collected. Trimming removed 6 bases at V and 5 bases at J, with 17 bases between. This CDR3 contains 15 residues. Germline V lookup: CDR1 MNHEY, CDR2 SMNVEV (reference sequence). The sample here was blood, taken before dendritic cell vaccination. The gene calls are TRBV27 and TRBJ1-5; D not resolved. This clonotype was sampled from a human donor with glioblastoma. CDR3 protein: CASRPLTVQDQPQHF. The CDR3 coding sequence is TGTGCCAGCAGGCCCCTTACGGTCCAGGATCAGCCCCAGCATTTT.